This TCR beta chain emerged from a study of glioma-infiltrating T cells. About this clonotype itself: Antigen specificity is unknown. A much larger clone lies one base from this, so it may be a read error.

General study results and limits: Non-neoplastic patients had below-expected tissue-blood divergence, while all gliomas exceeded expectation. Very few CDR3 sequences were shared between tissue and blood.

Using RNA template, CDR3s of TCR alpha and beta were amplified with iRepertoire arm-PCR. For one-step reverse transcription and amplification, 100-400 ng of tissue mRNA or PBMC total RNA was used. TCRdb itself ran the multiplex PCR reads through MiXCR, one entry per CDR3 protein. The table shows more than 100,000 distinct CDR3 sequences, with around 28% occurring only once. The receptor was derived from a human donor with low-grade glioma or glioblastoma, undergoing nonglioma brain surgery, or in good health (not recorded which). Input material: glioma tissue, nonneoplastic brain tissue, or PBMCs (not recorded which).

The CDR3 DNA reads TGTGCCACCATGGCGGTAAACCAAGAGACCCAGTACTTC. Its protein product is CATMAVNQETQYF. The J gene is TRBJ2-5, the V gene TRBV24-1, with D unresolved. Germline V gives CDR1 KGHDR, CDR2 SFDVKD. There are 13 residues in the CDR3. Trimming took off 8 bases at V and 0 bases at J, with 9 bases between the two ends.